What follows describes a single T cell receptor beta chain. Germline V CDR1 and CDR2: MNHEY, SVGEGT. The CDR3 runs to 13 residues. V was clipped by 5 bases and J by 10 bases, with 12 bases between them. Donors in Cohort 3 who had recovered were those with two negative PCRs, healthcare professional clearance, or resolution of their symptoms. The sample belongs to a study of blood T cell repertoires in COVID-19. The wider study: The United States, Italy and Spain provided the acute and convalescent COVID-19 samples. From T cells, B-cell-depleted T cells, or PBMCs came the material, which was cDNA or gDNA.

Here immunoSEQ multiplex PCR was the method, and the copy in TCRdb shows in-frame clones only, minus some. Of around 290,000 clones in the sample, about nine tenths were seen once. The sample was PBMCs or T cells enriched from blood (not recorded which). The TCR originated in a woman aged 40 to 50 who had recovered from COVID-19. The chain carries TRBV6-2 or TRBV6-3 and TRBJ1-6; tentatively, D is TRBD1 (6 bases). The CDR3 is CASSPQGDSPLHF. DNA of the CDR3: TGTGCCAGCAGTCCACAGGGAGACTCACCCCTCCACTTT.